This is a list of T cell receptor beta chains from one sample in a study of identical twins. TCRdb reprocessed the 5' RACE reads with MiXCR, giving one entry per CDR3 protein. The sample holds over 500,000 distinct CDR3 sequences, around 20% seen once. These data are also associated with another study on T cells expressing NK-cell markers.

Sequencing was performed on CD4+ T cells sorted from blood. The receptors were gathered from a woman aged 18-30 years in good health. Both conserved end residues are part of each CDR3. A D gene is named only where the DNA matches it firmly. A row's size may be missing; if present it is once, few, many or a size class.

d_call clone_size j_call v_call cdr3_aa cdr3_nt
. few TRBJ2-6 TRBV4-3 CASSREGANVLTF TGCGCCAGCAGCCGGGAGGGGGCCAACGTCCTGACTTTC
. . TRBJ2-1 TRBV20-1 CSAALGTGPRNEQFF TGCAGTGCAGCTTTAGGAACGGGCCCTCGTAATGAGCAGTTCTTC
. . TRBJ1-2 TRBV21-1 CASSKVKPGIGGYTF TGTGCCAGCAGCAAAGTGAAACCAGGGATCGGTGGCTACACCTTC
TRBD2 . TRBJ2-3 TRBV2 CASSVLPYGGRTDTQYF TGTGCCAGCAGTGTCTTACCCTATGGCGGGAGGACAGATACGCAGTATTTT
. once TRBJ2-3 TRBV19 CASSMAGWSDTQYF TGTGCCAGTAGTATGGCGGGATGGTCAGATACGCAGTATTTT
TRBD1 . TRBJ2-1 TRBV29-1 CSGGQGYNEQFF TGCAGCGGGGGACAGGGCTACAATGAGCAGTTCTTC
TRBD2 . TRBJ2-5 TRBV20-1 CSARGGSRRETQYF TGCAGTGCTAGGGGGGGGTCTCGGCGAGAGACCCAGTACTTC
TRBD1 . TRBJ2-7 TRBV7-9 CASSLMGQGESEQYF TGTGCCAGCAGCTTAATGGGACAGGGCGAGTCCGAGCAGTACTTC
. many TRBJ2-1 TRBV12-3/TRBV12-4 CASSLAGQTNNEQFF TGTGCCAGCAGTTTAGCGGGGCAGACAAACAATGAGCAGTTCTTC
. few TRBJ2-7 TRBV29-1 CSAGGMYEQYF TGCAGCGCGGGGGGCATGTACGAGCAGTACTTC
. many TRBJ2-2 TRBV7-9 CASSKGQPRITGELFF TGTGCCAGCAGCAAAGGACAGCCTAGGATCACCGGGGAGCTGTTTTTT
. few TRBJ2-4 TRBV5-1 CASSKEGGNIQYF TGCGCCAGCAGCAAGGAGGGGGGAAACATTCAGTACTTC
TRBD1 few TRBJ1-1 TRBV12-3/TRBV12-4 CAAKGTVNTEAFF TGTGCCGCTAAGGGGACAGTGAACACTGAAGCTTTCTTT
. many TRBJ2-6 TRBV5-1 CASSFTTTASGANVLTF TGCGCCAGCAGCTTCACCACTACAGCTTCTGGGGCCAACGTCCTGACTTTC
TRBD2 . TRBJ2-1 TRBV11-1 CASSTPTSGDSSYNEQFF TGTGCCAGCAGCACACCCACTAGCGGGGATAGCTCCTACAATGAGCAGTTCTTC
. few TRBJ1-5 TRBV20-1 CSAREAIGGGQPQHF TGCAGTGCTAGAGAGGCTATCGGGGGGGGTCAGCCCCAGCATTTT
. . TRBJ1-1 TRBV6-5 CASSSTGTVNTEAFF TGTGCCAGCAGTTCCACCGGGACGGTGAACACTGAAGCTTTCTTT
TRBD2 . TRBJ2-7 TRBV5-4 CASSAREGDEQYF TGTGCCAGCAGCGCCCGGGAGGGGGACGAGCAGTACTTC
. . TRBJ2-7 TRBV10-3 CAISTGTQAYYEQYF TGTGCCATCAGTACCGGGACCCAGGCCTACTACGAGCAGTACTTC
TRBD2 . TRBJ2-1 TRBV7-2 CASGRTRSGEQFF TGTGCCAGCGGGCGGACTAGGAGCGGTGAGCAGTTCTTC
. . TRBJ1-1 TRBV13 CASSPRPGLNTEAFF TGTGCCAGCAGCCCCCGGCCGGGGTTAAACACTGAAGCTTTCTTT
TRBD2 . TRBJ2-1 TRBV27 CASARLAVHEQFF TGTGCCAGTGCCCGACTAGCGGTCCATGAGCAGTTCTTC
. once TRBJ2-1 TRBV7-2 CASSLWKGTYNEQFF TGTGCCAGCAGCTTGTGGAAGGGGACTTACAATGAGCAGTTCTTC
TRBD2 few TRBJ2-1 TRBV5-1 CASSLGAGGRGEQFF TGCGCCAGCAGCTTGGGTGCGGGGGGGAGGGGTGAGCAGTTCTTC
. few TRBJ1-2 TRBV5-1 CASSLGDSRNYGYTF TGCGCCAGCAGCTTGGGCGACTCGCGAAACTATGGCTACACCTTC
. . TRBJ1-2 TRBV12-3/TRBV12-4 CASSFQRGYTF TGTGCCAGCAGTTTCCAACGCGGCTACACCTTC
TRBD1 . TRBJ1-2 TRBV20-1 CSARSGTATNYGYTF TGCAGTGCTAGATCAGGGACAGCTACTAACTATGGCTACACCTTC
. few TRBJ2-5 TRBV4-3 CASSQEGGGSIYGQETQYF TGCGCCAGCAGCCAAGAAGGTGGAGGCTCAATCTATGGGCAAGAGACCCAGTACTTC
. few TRBJ2-2 TRBV20-1 CSAREGPGRTSGELFF TGCAGTGCTAGAGAGGGGCCCGGGAGAACGAGTGGGGAGCTGTTTTTT
TRBD1 many TRBJ2-7 TRBV20-1 CSAKGAYEQYF TGCAGTGCGAAGGGGGCGTACGAGCAGTACTTC
. few TRBJ1-1 TRBV7-9 CASSLNPVIFAEAFF TGTGCCAGCAGCTTAAATCCGGTAATCTTCGCTGAAGCTTTCTTT
. few TRBJ2-6 TRBV29-1 CSVEPPGGPRNRSGANVLTF TGCAGCGTTGAACCCCCTGGGGGCCCCAGGAACCGCTCTGGGGCCAACGTCCTGACTTTC
. few TRBJ2-7 TRBV20-1 CSAATFGARDEQYF TGCAGTGCCGCGACTTTTGGTGCCAGGGACGAGCAGTACTTC
TRBD2 . TRBJ2-3 TRBV10-2 CASKLAAGRTDTQYF TGCGCCAGTAAACTAGCGGCGGGCCGCACAGATACGCAGTATTTT
. many TRBJ2-7 TRBV7-9 CASSPWTGYEQYF TGTGCCAGCAGCCCTTGGACGGGCTACGAGCAGTACTTC
. few TRBJ2-3 TRBV4-3 CASSQDLQGAQYF TGCGCCAGCAGCCAAGATCTACAGGGAGCGCAGTATTTT
. few TRBJ2-1 TRBV5-3 CARIVPPVDEQFF TGTGCCAGAATCGTACCACCGGTGGATGAGCAGTTCTTC
. . TRBJ2-1 TRBV5-1 CASTLQGYNEQFF TGCGCCAGCACCCTACAGGGATACAATGAGCAGTTCTTC
TRBD1 . TRBJ1-5 TRBV3-1 CASSPSGGNQPQHF TGTGCCAGCAGCCCATCAGGGGGAAATCAGCCCCAGCATTTT
TRBD1 . TRBJ2-5 TRBV20-1 CSARDIRDSTQETQYF TGCAGTGCTAGAGATATAAGGGACAGTACCCAAGAGACCCAGTACTTC
. . TRBJ1-5 TRBV6-1 CASSPRRGRQPQHF TGTGCCAGCAGTCCAAGGAGAGGGCGCCAGCCCCAGCATTTT
. few TRBJ2-2 TRBV19 CATLPLGRGFHSTGELFF TGTGCCACCCTCCCTCTCGGCAGGGGTTTTCATAGCACCGGGGAGCTGTTTTTT
. . TRBJ2-3 TRBV6-1 CASRDIFTDTQYF TGTGCCAGCCGGGACATATTCACAGATACGCAGTATTTT
. . TRBJ2-1 TRBV12-3/TRBV12-4 CASSLSPGTDYNEQFF TGTGCCAGCAGTTTAAGTCCCGGGACGGACTACAATGAGCAGTTCTTC
TRBD2 few TRBJ2-2 TRBV12-3/TRBV12-4 CASSLSGRASTGELFF TGTGCCAGCAGTTTAAGCGGGAGGGCCAGTACCGGGGAGCTGTTTTTT
TRBD2 . TRBJ2-1 TRBV20-1 CSAIKTSGPLPSYNEQFF TGCAGTGCTATAAAGACTAGCGGTCCTCTTCCTTCCTACAATGAGCAGTTCTTC
TRBD2 few TRBJ2-1 TRBV5-1 CASSPERGGYNEQFF TGCGCCAGCAGCCCCGAGCGGGGGGGGTACAATGAGCAGTTCTTC
TRBD1 few TRBJ2-1 TRBV20-1 CSAPGQGSYNEQFF TGCAGTGCTCCTGGACAGGGGAGTTACAATGAGCAGTTCTTC
. few TRBJ2-7 TRBV12-3/TRBV12-4 CASSPTRKGGEQYF TGTGCCAGCAGTCCCACACGGAAAGGTGGTGAGCAGTACTTC
TRBD2 . TRBJ2-1 TRBV5-1 CASSLVSIAGAPREQFF TGCGCCAGCAGCTTGGTGTCTATAGCGGGGGCACCCCGGGAGCAGTTCTTC
TRBD2 . TRBJ2-7 TRBV20-1 CSALSGVYEQYF TGCAGTGCCCTAAGCGGGGTCTACGAGCAGTACTTC
TRBD1 few TRBJ2-7 TRBV30 CAWSGGTGLGEQYF TGTGCCTGGAGTGGCGGGACAGGTTTGGGCGAGCAGTACTTC
. . TRBJ2-2 TRBV20-1 CSAHAQGNTGELFF TGCAGTGCCCATGCCCAAGGGAACACCGGGGAGCTGTTTTTT